The 27 T cell receptor beta chains below come from one sample, sequenced in a study of CD8+ T cells in alopecia areata. Isolated RNA was reverse transcribed into cDNA used as the sequencing template. Produced via immunoSEQ multiplex PCR; TCRdb's table is partial and in-frame only. The sample records some 150,000 clones, approximately 60% being singletons. Sequenced sample: CD8+ T cells sorted from blood. The receptors shown here come from a human donor in good health.

The V call is TRBV7-6, the J call TRBJ1-5; no reliable D call. CDR3 size: 13 residues. The V end lost 3 bases, the J end lost 6 bases, and 9 bases lay between the germline ends. Germline CDR1 reads SGHVS; CDR2 reads FNYEAQ. The CDR3 reads CASSLVLTQPQHF. CDR3 coding DNA: TGTGCCAGCAGCTTGGTTCTCACTCAGCCCCAGCATTTT.

This sequence joins TRBV9 and TRBJ2-2, with D possibly being TRBD1 (5 bases). The CDR3 is made up of 15 amino acids. The V gene's germline CDR1 is SGDLS and CDR2 YYNGEE. Trimming removed 6 bases from V and 0 bases from J, with 12 bases in between. The CDR3, as DNA: TGTGCCAGCACCGACAGATATTCGAACACCGGGGAGCTGTTTTTT. This encodes CASTDRYSNTGELFF.

This clone was seen only a few times. The V call is TRBV7-9, the J call TRBJ2-6; D is unclear. Looked up from germline, CDR1 is SEHNR and CDR2 is FQNEAQ (reference sequence). V lost 4 bases and J lost 0, with 10 bases in between. The CDR3 is 16 residues long. The CDR3 reads CASSSSQSSGANVLTF. The CDR3 DNA follows: TGTGCCAGCAGCTCATCCCAGAGCTCTGGGGCCAACGTCCTGACTTTC. Variable domain in full (rest from reference TRBV7-9 and TRBJ2-6): DTGVSQNPRHKITKRGQNVTFRCDPISEHNRLYWYRQTLGQGPEFLTYFQNEAQLEKSRLLSDRFSAERPKGSFSTLEIQRTEQGDSAMYLCASSSSQSSGANVLTFGAGSRLTVL.

The chain employs TRBV19 and TRBJ1-1, with 12 bases aligning to TRBD1. Trimming removed 4 bases from V and 7 bases from J; junction bases left unmatched: 13. Germline V gene sequence: CDR1 LNHDA, CDR2 SQIVND (reference sequence). This CDR3 spans 17 amino acids. DNA for the CDR3: TGTGCCAGTAGTAGAATCCGGGACAGGGGGCTTTTCGGTGAAGCTTTCTTT. Its protein is CASSRIRDRGLFGEAFF.

This clone was seen more than once but under ten times. The gene calls are TRBV4-1 and TRBJ2-7; D possibly corresponds to TRBD2 (6 bases). Looked up from germline, CDR1 is MGHRA and CDR2 is YSYEKL. The V end was cut by 4 bases, the J end by 7 bases, with 17 bases between. This CDR3 comprises 14 residues. The chain's CDR3 is CASSPKTSTYEQYF. As DNA, the CDR3 is TGCGCCAGCAGCCCGAAAACTAGCACGTATGAGCAGTACTTC.

The chain uses TRBV27 and TRBJ2-5; D call uncertain. The J call is doubtful: the DNA matches TRBJ2-7 better. Germline CDR1 reads MNHEY; CDR2 reads SMNVEV (reference sequence). The CDR3 runs to 13 residues. CDR3 amino acids: CASSSQRPYEQYF. CDR3 nucleotides: TGTGCCAGCAGTTCACAGCGACCTTACGAGCAGTACTTC.

J is TRBJ2-3 and V is TRBV13; 9 bases align to TRBD2. This CDR3 has 15 residues. Germline assignment: CDR1 PRHDT and CDR2 FYEKMQ (reference sequence). V was clipped by 3 bases and J by 7 bases; unmatched bases: 8. The DNA for the CDR3 is TGTGCCAGCAGCTTTTTGGCGGGAGGGCCCAATACGCAGTATTTT. It codes for CASSFLAGGPNTQYF. The full variable domain, with the rest looked up from reference TRBV13 and TRBJ2-3, is AAGVIQSPRHLIKEKRETATLKCYPIPRHDTVYWYQQGPGQDPQFLISFYEKMQSDKGSIPDRFSAQQFSDYHSELNMSSLELGDSALYFCASSFLAGGPNTQYFGPGTRLTVL.

The chain joins TRBV25-1 to TRBJ2-4; a possible D gene is TRBD1 (5 bases). The CDR3 extends over 12 amino acids. V gave up 8 bases and J gave up 7 bases, with 12 bases separating them. Per germline, CDR1 MGHDK and CDR2 SYGVNS. The CDR3 protein is CASGHQGNIQYF. As DNA, the CDR3 is TGTGCCAGCGGACATCAAGGGAACATTCAGTACTTC.

The V gene is TRBV11-1, the J gene TRBJ2-5; weak D call: TRBD1 (6 bases). The germline V and J ends were trimmed by 5 bases and 2 bases, with 18 bases remaining between them. Germline assignment: CDR1 SGHAT and CDR2 FQDESV (reference sequence). CDR3 size: 16 residues. CDR3 DNA: TGTGCCAGCAGCCAGGGGACCTACGCCGCACAAGAGACCCAGTACTTC. Its translation: CASSQGTYAAQETQYF.

This clone came up a few times. This CDR3 reads CASRQDYNQPQHF. The CDR3 nucleotides read TGTGCCAGCAGGCAGGACTACAATCAGCCCCAGCATTTT. The chain couples TRBV25-1 to TRBJ1-5, with unresolved D. Germline V gene lookup returns CDR1 MGHDK and CDR2 SYGVNS. V lost 6 bases and J lost 3, with 9 bases in between. The CDR3 runs 13 residues.

This clone was counted once. The V and J genes are TRBV27 and TRBJ2-1, with no clear D. V gave up 5 bases and J gave up 10 bases, with 15 bases separating them. Germline lookup yields CDR1 MNHEY and CDR2 SMNVEV (reference sequence). The CDR3 totals 13 residues. As DNA, the CDR3 is TGTGCCAGCAGTCCCTGGACGGGCGGCGAGCAGTTCTTC. This codes for CASSPWTGGEQFF.

The V call is TRBV4-1, the J call TRBJ2-1, with 7 bases matching TRBD2. With V trimmed by 4 bases and J by 5 bases, 8 bases remained unmatched. The CDR3 consists of 15 residues. Germline V CDR1 and CDR2: MGHRA, YSYEKL. CDR3 sequence: CASSLRTRLDNEQFF. In DNA form, the CDR3 reads TGCGCCAGCAGCCTTAGGACTAGGCTAGACAATGAGCAGTTCTTC.

The chain carries TRBV7-9 and TRBJ1-2; 7 positions match TRBD1. With 5 bases clipped from V and 1 base from J, the junction kept 7 bases outside the gene matches. Germline CDR1 is SEHNR and CDR2 is FQNEAQ (reference sequence). The CDR3 has 15 residues. The CDR3: CASSARDRSNYGYTF. The DNA for the CDR3 is TGTGCCAGCAGCGCCCGGGACAGAAGTAACTATGGCTACACCTTC.

This chain joins TRBV1 and TRBJ2-1; the table's D call TRBD1 went unverified against the DNA. TRBV1 is labeled a pseudogene. This CDR3 comprises 14 residues. The CDR3 spells CTSSHTEGVNEQFF. CDR3 coding DNA: TGCACCAGCAGCCATACTGAAGGGGTTAATGAGCAGTTCTTC.

This clone was found once. The chain is built from TRBV19 and TRBJ2-5; D unclear. This CDR3 comprises 15 residues. The germline CDR1 and CDR2 sequences are LNHDA and SQIVND (reference sequence). V lost 4 bases, J lost 2 bases, and 14 bases lay in between. The CDR3 nucleotides are TGTGCCAGTAGTACCGGAACAGAGGATCAAGAGACCCAGTACTTC. This encodes CASSTGTEDQETQYF. Based on the CDR3 plus reference TRBV19 and TRBJ2-5, the full variable domain is DGGITQSPKYLFRKEGQNVTLSCEQNLNHDAMYWYRQDPGQGLRLIYYSQIVNDFQKGDIAEGYSVSREKKESFPLTVTSAQKNPTAFYLCASSTGTEDQETQYFGPGTRLLVL.

In this sample, this clone turned up a few times. The chain carries TRBV29-1 and TRBJ2-3; D unresolved. CDR3 length equals 13 residues. The V end was cut by 0 bases, the J end by 3 bases, with 7 bases between. CDR1 is SQVTM and CDR2 is ANQGSEA in the germline V gene. CDR3: CSVEDLSTDTQYF. CDR3 bases: TGCAGCGTTGAAGATCTTAGTACAGATACGCAGTATTTT.

The V and J genes are TRBV10-3 and TRBJ2-1; D perhaps matches TRBD2 (7 bases). Germline V CDR1 and CDR2: ENHRY, SYGVKD. Trimming removed 2 bases from V and 8 bases from J, with 16 bases in between. CDR3 length equals 15 residues. CDR3 nucleotide sequence: TGTGCCATCAGTGAGGCCCGGGGGGCGGGAGATGAGCAGTTCTTC. It is translated as CAISEARGAGDEQFF.

This chain connects TRBV27 to TRBJ1-5, with D maybe TRBD1 (6 bases). Germline values: CDR1 MNHEY, CDR2 SMNVEV (reference sequence). The CDR3 extends over 13 amino acids. V was pared by 5 bases and J by 6 bases, with 11 bases between. CDR3 nucleotides: TGTGCCAGCAGTCCACCAGGGGTTCAGCCCCAGCATTTT. This codes for CASSPPGVQPQHF.

This clone was recorded once. This chain uses TRBV27 with TRBJ2-6; no clear D. Trimming stripped 3 bases from V and 0 bases from J, with 15 bases between. The CDR3 is 18 residues long. Germline CDR1 reads MNHEY; CDR2 reads SMNVEV (reference sequence). The CDR3 bases are TGTGCCAGCAGTTTTTGGTCGGTGGGATCCTCTGGGGCCAACGTCCTGACTTTC. Its protein is CASSFWSVGSSGANVLTF. Looking up the rest from reference TRBV27 and TRBJ2-6 gives the full variable domain: EAQVTQNPRYLITVTGKKLTVTCSQNMNHEYMSWYRQDPGLGLRQIYYSMNVEVTDKGDVPEGYKVSRKEKRNFPLILESPSPNQTSLYFCASSFWSVGSSGANVLTFGAGSRLTVL.

The chain couples TRBV2 to TRBJ1-2; D ambiguous. CDR1 is SNHLY and CDR2 is FYNNEI in the germline V gene. V was clipped by 2 bases and J by 8 bases, with 15 bases between them. This CDR3 contains 14 residues. Here the CDR3 DNA reads TGTGCCAGCAGTGAACGGGGTGGGTTGTACGGCTACACCTTC. Its protein product is CASSERGGLYGYTF.

There are a few counts of this clone. The genes are TRBV28 and TRBJ2-3, with 9 bases matching TRBD1. Unmatched junction bases numbered 6, after V lost 5 bases and J lost 3 bases. The CDR3 runs to 15 residues. Looked up from germline, CDR1 is MDHEN and CDR2 is SYDVKM. The DNA of the CDR3 is TGTGCCAGCAGTCCCGGGACAGGGACGACAGATACGCAGTATTTT. Amino acids: CASSPGTGTTDTQYF.

The rearrangement joins TRBV9 to TRBJ2-2, with TRBD2 as a possible D gene (6 bases). CDR1 and CDR2 from the germline V gene are SGDLS and YYNGEE. The CDR3 runs to 12 residues. Trimming pared 6 bases from V and 5 bases from J, leaving 8 bases between. The CDR3 DNA reads TGTGCCAGCAATGGGGGGACCGGGGAGCTGTTTTTT. Translating it yields CASNGGTGELFF.

This clone was seen only a few times. The rearrangement uses TRBV7-2 and TRBJ2-1, with TRBD1 matching 9 bases. Germline CDR1 and CDR2: SGHTA and FQGNSA. V was pared by 6 bases and J by 4 bases, with 10 bases of the junction left unmatched. The CDR3 spans 16 residues. The CDR3 here is CASSLQGAGIYNEQFF. CDR3 DNA: TGTGCCAGCAGTTTACAGGGGGCGGGGATATACAATGAGCAGTTCTTC. Based on the CDR3 plus reference TRBV7-2 and TRBJ2-1, the full variable domain is GAGVSQSPSNKVTEKGKDVELRCDPISGHTALYWYRQSLGQGLEFLIYFQGNSAPDKSGLPSDRFSAERTGGSVSTLTIQRTQQEDSAVYLCASSLQGAGIYNEQFFGPGTRLTVL.

This clone was counted once. The chain recombines TRBV15 with TRBJ1-2; a possible D gene is TRBD1 (6 bases). Between the trimmed V and J ends, which lost 8 bases and 7 bases, there was a span of 11 bases. Germline V gene data show CDR1 as LNHNV and CDR2 as YYDKDF (reference sequence). The CDR3 is 11 residues long. The CDR3 protein is CATGEGGGYTF. DNA for the CDR3: TGTGCCACCGGGGAAGGGGGTGGCTACACCTTC. Filled out from reference TRBV15 and TRBJ1-2, the complete variable domain reads DAMVIQNPRYQVTQFGKPVTLSCSQTLNHNVMYWYQQKSSQAPKLLFHYYDKDFNNEADTPDNFQSRRPNTSFCFLDIRSPGLGDTAMYLCATGEGGGYTFGSGTRLTVV.

This clone was found a few times. V gene TRBV13 combines with J gene TRBJ2-3; the D is unclear. Germline CDR1 is PRHDT and CDR2 is FYEKMQ (reference sequence). This CDR3 region has 13 residues. Trimming pared 8 bases from V and 1 base from J, leaving 10 bases between. CDR3: CASGGSGTDTQYF. In DNA, the CDR3 is TGTGCCAGCGGCGGCTCGGGCACAGATACGCAGTATTTT.

The genes are TRBV27 and TRBJ2-3, with 11 bases fitting TRBD2. J gave up 4 bases and V 5 bases, and 8 bases lay outside the gene matches. CDR1 and CDR2 from the germline V gene are MNHEY and SMNVEV (reference sequence). The CDR3 covers 16 residues. CDR3 sequence reads: CASSNPVAGGPDTQYF. CDR3 nucleotide sequence: TGTGCCAGCAGTAACCCAGTAGCGGGAGGGCCAGATACGCAGTATTTT.

CDR3 sequence (DNA): TGTGCCAGCAGCTTAGATGGGAGCAATGAGCAGTTCTTC. Encoded protein: CASSLDGSNEQFF. The chain has TRBV11-2 and TRBJ2-1; tentative D call: TRBD2 (5 bases). Germline CDR1 SGHAT, CDR2 FQNNGV. The CDR3 runs to 13 residues. V was cut by 0 bases and J by 6 bases, with 6 bases left in between.